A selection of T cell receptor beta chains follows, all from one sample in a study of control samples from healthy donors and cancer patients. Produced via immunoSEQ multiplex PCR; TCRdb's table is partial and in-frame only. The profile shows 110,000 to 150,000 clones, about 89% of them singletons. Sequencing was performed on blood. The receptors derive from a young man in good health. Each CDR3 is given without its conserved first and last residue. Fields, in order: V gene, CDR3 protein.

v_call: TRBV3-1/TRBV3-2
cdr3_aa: ASSQVSTTQY

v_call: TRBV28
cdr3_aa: ASSLGAELAGVTYEQY

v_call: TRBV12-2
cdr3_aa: ASRLLATPNRAFVQY

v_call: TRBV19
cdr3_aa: ASSIPGTGVPPLH

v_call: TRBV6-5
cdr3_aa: ASSYSWNTEAF

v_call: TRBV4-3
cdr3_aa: ASSQRTGSYEQY

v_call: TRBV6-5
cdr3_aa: ASSPGTVYGYT

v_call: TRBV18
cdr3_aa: ASSPADRGTDTQY

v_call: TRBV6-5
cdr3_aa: ASSSLDSSYEQY

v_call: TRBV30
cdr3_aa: AWSTDQAVRTEAF

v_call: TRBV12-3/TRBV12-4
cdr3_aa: ASRGDSYGYT

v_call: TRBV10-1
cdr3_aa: ASSDTDTQY

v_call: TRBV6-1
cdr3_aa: ASSEQGTAKNIQY

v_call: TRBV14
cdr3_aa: ASSRSTGMGGYT

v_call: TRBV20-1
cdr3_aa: SASWTGQEYNEQF

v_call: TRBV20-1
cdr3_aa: SASPSTNYGYT

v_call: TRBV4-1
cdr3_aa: ASSQDKAGFNYGYT

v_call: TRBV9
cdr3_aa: ASSRDVGPQY

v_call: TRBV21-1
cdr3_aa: ASSKPTGGGVCYT

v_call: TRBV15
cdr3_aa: ATSRLGRGDEKLF

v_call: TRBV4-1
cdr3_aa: ASSRAGNNQPQH

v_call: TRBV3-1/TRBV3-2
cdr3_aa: ASSQDRGISTDTQY

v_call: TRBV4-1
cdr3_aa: ASSQGQAYEQY

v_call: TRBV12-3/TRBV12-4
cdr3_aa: ASSWGQGNEQY

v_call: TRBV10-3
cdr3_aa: AISEDSDSYRPNYGYT

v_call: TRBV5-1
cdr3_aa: ASSSDSRNTIY

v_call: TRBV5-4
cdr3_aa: ASSFGGAGGYT

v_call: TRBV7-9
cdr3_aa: ASSYTQGEGTEAF

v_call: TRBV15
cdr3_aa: ATSTSGEGDGSPLH

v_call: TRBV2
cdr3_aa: ARRDSSYNSPLH

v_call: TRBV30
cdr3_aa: AWIPDRGGGQPQH

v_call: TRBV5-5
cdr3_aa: ASSLSVGEQY

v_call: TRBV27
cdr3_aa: ASSLSTGPNQPQH

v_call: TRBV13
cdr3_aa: ASSRRGESDYGYT

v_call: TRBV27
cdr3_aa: ASGWDREGSNQPQH

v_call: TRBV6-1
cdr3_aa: ASSEAIRGGRAEAF